The 6 T cell receptor beta chains presented below share a single source sample, sequenced in a study of cytomegalovirus exposure and HLA in healthy donors. Vbeta (60) and Jbeta (13) primers were used in the PCR. Libraries were prepared by immunoSEQ multiplex PCR; TCRdb keeps only in-frame clonotypes and omits some of them. The sample carries some 120,000 clones, 80% recorded once. Input material: PBMCs. These TCRs come from a man under 40 in good health and CMV-seropositive.

This chain uses TRBV19 with TRBJ1-1; TRBD1 might be the D (6 bases). The CDR3 totals 14 residues. Germline V gene lookup returns CDR1 LNHDA and CDR2 SQIVND (reference sequence). With 6 bases removed from V and 0 bases from J, the gap between germline ends came to 11 bases. The CDR3 spells CASRPGTMNTEAFF. CDR3 nucleotide sequence: TGTGCCAGTAGGCCCGGGACAATGAACACTGAAGCTTTCTTT.

This clone has just a few counts. V gene TRBV6-5 combines with J gene TRBJ2-2; TRBD2 is a possible D gene (5 bases). CDR3 size: 14 residues. With 6 bases removed from V and 4 bases from J, the gap between germline ends came to 12 bases. Germline V gene lookup returns CDR1 MNHEY and CDR2 SVGAGI. The CDR3 DNA reads as TGTGCCAGCAGCCCCGACTATGGCACCGGGGAGCTGTTTTTT. This sequence encodes CASSPDYGTGELFF.

This chain joins TRBV30 and TRBJ1-1, with 8 bases fitting TRBD1. This CDR3 region has 14 residues. CDR1 GTSNPN and CDR2 SVGIG come from the germline V gene (reference sequence). The V and J ends lost 3 bases and 4 bases, in that order; junction bases with no gene match: 7. The CDR3 DNA sequence: TGTGCCTGGAGCCCAGGGGGCTCGGGCACTGAAGCTTTCTTT. Protein: CAWSPGGSGTEAFF.

V is TRBV6-5 and J is TRBJ1-2; TRBD1 aligns across 11 bases. This CDR3 is built from 16 residues. V lost 2 bases, J lost 4 bases, and 6 bases stayed unmatched. Germline loops: CDR1 MNHEY, CDR2 SVGAGI. CDR3 nucleotides: TGTGCCAGCAGTTACGTCAGGACAGGGGGCACCTATGGCTACACCTTC. Protein sequence: CASSYVRTGGTYGYTF.

The rearrangement uses TRBV28 and TRBJ2-7, with 8 nucleotides matching TRBD1. This CDR3 region has 14 residues. V lost 8 bases, J lost 3 bases, and 9 bases stayed unmatched. Germline loops: CDR1 MDHEN, CDR2 SYDVKM. CDR3 coding DNA: TGTGCCAGCTGTCGGACAGGGAACGGCTACGAGCAGTACTTC. It encodes CASCRTGNGYEQYF.

The CDR3 region is CAISESASGATNEQFF. In DNA, the CDR3 is TGTGCCATCAGTGAGTCGGCTAGCGGGGCCACAAATGAGCAGTTCTTC. This chain connects TRBV10-3 to TRBJ2-1; 9 bases are a match to TRBD2. Germline CDR1 and CDR2: ENHRY and SYGVKD. With 0 bases clipped from V and 7 bases from J, the junction kept 7 bases outside the gene matches. This CDR3 is built from 16 residues.